A single sample gave rise to the 6 T cell receptor beta chains below, sequenced in a study of PD-1 blockade in classical Hodgkin lymphoma. With no exception, relapse followed autologous stem cell transplantation in all patients, and brentuximab vedotin exposure varied. Thawed PBMCs underwent magnetic negative selection to yield purified CD4+ T cells. Measured with immunoSEQ multiplex PCR; TCRdb has only the in-frame clones, and not every one. Of over 25,000 clones in the sample, over 60% are singletons; the top ten hold just under 2.5%. The material was CD4+ T cells from blood, obtained at baseline. The receptors here all came from a human donor with classical Hodgkin lymphoma.

The rearrangement uses TRBV7-9 and TRBJ2-5; D gene uncertain. Near its end, the DNA agrees better with TRBJ2-7, so the J call may be wrong. Germline values: CDR1 SEHNR, CDR2 FQNEAQ (reference sequence). The CDR3 has 14 amino acids. CDR3 residues: CASSPRSGSYEQYF. In DNA form, the CDR3 reads TGTGCCAGCAGCCCCAGATCGGGCTCCTACGAGCAGTACTTC.

CDR3 nucleotides: TGCGCCAGCAGCTTGGGACAGGGGATCGACTATGGCTACACCTTC. Translating it yields CASSLGQGIDYGYTF. This chain connects TRBV5-1 to TRBJ1-2, with 8 bases lining up with TRBD1. V lost 0 bases and J lost 3; bases outside the gene matches: 4. Looked up from germline, CDR1 is SGHRS and CDR2 is YFSETQ. The CDR3 covers 15 residues.

The chain carries TRBV7-2 and TRBJ1-1; no clear D. There are 13 residues in the CDR3. Trimming took 5 bases from V and 7 from J, leaving 14 bases between them. CDR1 is SGHTA, CDR2 FQGNSA, per germline. The CDR3, as DNA: TGTGCCAGCAGCCAACAGCGTAACGGTGAAGCTTTCTTT. This codes for CASSQQRNGEAFF.

This clone was recorded only once. V gene TRBV6-1 combines with J gene TRBJ2-7; 9 bases agree with TRBD2. Germline V gene data show CDR1 as MNHNS and CDR2 as SASEGT. The CDR3 sequence is 13 residues long. Trimming removed 7 bases from V and 2 bases from J; junction bases left unmatched: 3. The CDR3 region is CASNSGGTYEQYF. The DNA of the CDR3 is TGTGCCAGCAACAGCGGGGGGACCTACGAGCAGTACTTC.

The chain links TRBV19 to TRBJ2-3, with D perhaps matching TRBD1 (5 bases). The CDR3 is 13 residues long. The germline CDR1 and CDR2 sequences are LNHDA and SQIVND (reference sequence). V was clipped by 3 bases and J by 4 bases, with 8 bases between them. The CDR3 is CASSISRADTQYF. The CDR3 DNA sequence: TGTGCCAGTAGTATCTCCAGGGCAGATACGCAGTATTTT.

CDR3 DNA sequence: TGTGCCAGCTCAGAGCCATTCGGACAGGGGGACGAGCAGTACTTC. Protein: CASSEPFGQGDEQYF. V gene TRBV18 combines with J gene TRBJ2-7; 10 bases are a match to TRBD1. V trimming: 5 bases; J trimming: 5 bases; junction bases outside the gene matches: 9. The CDR3 length is 15 residues. CDR1 and CDR2 (germline): KGHSH, LQKENI.